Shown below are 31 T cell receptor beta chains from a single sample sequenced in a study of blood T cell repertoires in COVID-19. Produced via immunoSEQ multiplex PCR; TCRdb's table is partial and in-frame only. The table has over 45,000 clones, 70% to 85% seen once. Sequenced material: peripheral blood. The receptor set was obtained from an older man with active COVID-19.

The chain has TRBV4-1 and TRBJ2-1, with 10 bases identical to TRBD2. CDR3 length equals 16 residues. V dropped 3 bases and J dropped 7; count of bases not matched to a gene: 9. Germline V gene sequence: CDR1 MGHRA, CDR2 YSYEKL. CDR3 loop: CASSHFTSGTGNEQFF. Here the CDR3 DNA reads TGCGCCAGCAGCCATTTTACTAGCGGGACAGGTAATGAGCAGTTCTTC.

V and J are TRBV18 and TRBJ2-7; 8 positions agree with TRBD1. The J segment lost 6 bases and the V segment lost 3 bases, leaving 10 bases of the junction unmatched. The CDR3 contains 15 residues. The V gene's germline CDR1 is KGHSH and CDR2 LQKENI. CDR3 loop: CASSPIGQGLSEQYF. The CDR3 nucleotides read TGTGCCAGCTCACCTATCGGACAGGGACTTAGCGAGCAGTACTTC.

The CDR3 coding sequence is TGTGCCAGCAGCCAAGGCGCGGGAGATCAAGATACGCAGTATTTT. Encoded protein: CASSQGAGDQDTQYF. The chain combines TRBV4-2 with TRBJ2-3, with 7 bases that match TRBD2. The CDR3 length is 15 residues. V shed 1 base, J shed 5 bases, and the junction held 6 bases outside the gene matches. Germline V gene sequence: CDR1 LGHNA, CDR2 YNFKEQ.

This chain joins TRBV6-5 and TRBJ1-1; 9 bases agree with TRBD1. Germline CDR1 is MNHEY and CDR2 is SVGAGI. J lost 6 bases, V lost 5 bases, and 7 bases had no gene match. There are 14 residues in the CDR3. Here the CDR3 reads CASSRTGDLSEAFF. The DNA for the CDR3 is TGTGCCAGCAGTCGGACAGGGGATCTCTCTGAAGCTTTCTTT.

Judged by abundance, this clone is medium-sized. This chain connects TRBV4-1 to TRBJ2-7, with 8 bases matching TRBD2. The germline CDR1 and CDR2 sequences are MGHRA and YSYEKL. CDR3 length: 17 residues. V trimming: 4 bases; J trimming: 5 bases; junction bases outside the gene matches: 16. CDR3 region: CASSLQLAPGTSHEQYF. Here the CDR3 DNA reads TGCGCCAGCAGCCTACAACTGGCCCCCGGGACTAGTCACGAGCAGTACTTC.

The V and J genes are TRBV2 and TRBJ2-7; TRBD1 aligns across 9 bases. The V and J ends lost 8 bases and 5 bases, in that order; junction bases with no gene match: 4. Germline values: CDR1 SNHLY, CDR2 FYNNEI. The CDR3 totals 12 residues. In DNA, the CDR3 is TGTGCCAGCTCAGACAGGGGGAACGAGCAGTACTTC. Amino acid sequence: CASSDRGNEQYF. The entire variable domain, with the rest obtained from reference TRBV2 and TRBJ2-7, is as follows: EPEVTQTPSHQVTQMGQEVILRCVPISNHLYFYWYRQILGQKVEFLVSFYNNEISEKSEIFDDQFSVERPDGSNFTLKIRSTKLEDSAMYFCASSDRGNEQYFGPGTRLTVT.

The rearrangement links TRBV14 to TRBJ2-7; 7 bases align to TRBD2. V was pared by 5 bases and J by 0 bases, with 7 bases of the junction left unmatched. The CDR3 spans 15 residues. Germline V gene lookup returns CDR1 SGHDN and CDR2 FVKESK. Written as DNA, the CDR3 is TGTGCCAGCAGCTCTAGCGGAGACCCCTCCTACGAGCAGTACTTC. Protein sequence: CASSSSGDPSYEQYF.

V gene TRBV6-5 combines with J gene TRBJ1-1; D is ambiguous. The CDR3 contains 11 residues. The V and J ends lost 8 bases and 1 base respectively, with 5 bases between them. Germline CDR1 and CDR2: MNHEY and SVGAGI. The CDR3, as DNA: TGTGCCAGCTGGAGGAACACTGAAGCTTTCTTT. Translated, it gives CASWRNTEAFF.

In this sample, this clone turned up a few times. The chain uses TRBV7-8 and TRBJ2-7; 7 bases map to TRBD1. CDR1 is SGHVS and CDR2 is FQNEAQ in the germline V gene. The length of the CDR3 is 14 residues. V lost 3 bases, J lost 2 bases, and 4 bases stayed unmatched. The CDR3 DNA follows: TGTGCCAGCAGCTTTAGACAGGGCCCCTACGAGCAGTACTTC. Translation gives CASSFRQGPYEQYF.

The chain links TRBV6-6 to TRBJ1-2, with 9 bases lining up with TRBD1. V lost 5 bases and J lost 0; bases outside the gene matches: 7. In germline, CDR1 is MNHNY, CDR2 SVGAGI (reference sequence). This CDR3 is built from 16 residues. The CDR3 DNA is TGTGCCAGCAGTAGGGACAGGGACATCTCTAACTATGGCTACACCTTC. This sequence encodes CASSRDRDISNYGYTF.

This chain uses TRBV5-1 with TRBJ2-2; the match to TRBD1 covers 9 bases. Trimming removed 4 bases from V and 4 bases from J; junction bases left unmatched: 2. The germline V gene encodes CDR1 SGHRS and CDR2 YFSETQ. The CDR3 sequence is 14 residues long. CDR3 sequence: CASSLTGGTGELFF. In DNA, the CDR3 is TGCGCCAGCAGCCTGACAGGGGGCACCGGGGAGCTGTTTTTT.

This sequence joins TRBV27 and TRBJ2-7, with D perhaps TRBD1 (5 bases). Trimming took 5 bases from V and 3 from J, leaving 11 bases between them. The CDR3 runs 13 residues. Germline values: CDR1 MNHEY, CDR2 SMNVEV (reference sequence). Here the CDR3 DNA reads TGTGCCAGCAGTCAATGGCAGGGCTACGAGCAGTACTTC. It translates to CASSQWQGYEQYF.

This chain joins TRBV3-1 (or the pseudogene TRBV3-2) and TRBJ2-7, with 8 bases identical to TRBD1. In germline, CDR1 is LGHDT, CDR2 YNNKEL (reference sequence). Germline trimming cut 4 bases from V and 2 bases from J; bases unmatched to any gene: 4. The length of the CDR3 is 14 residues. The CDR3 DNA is TGTGCCAGCAGCCGGGGGACAGGTCCCTACGAGCAGTACTTC. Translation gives CASSRGTGPYEQYF.

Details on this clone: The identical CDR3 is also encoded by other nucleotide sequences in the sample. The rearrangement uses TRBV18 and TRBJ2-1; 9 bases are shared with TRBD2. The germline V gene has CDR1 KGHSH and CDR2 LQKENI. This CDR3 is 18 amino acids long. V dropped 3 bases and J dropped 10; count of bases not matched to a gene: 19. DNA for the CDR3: TGTGCCAGCTCACCGCCGTGGGTAGCGGGAGCCGGCCTACTAGAGCAGTTCTTC. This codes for CASSPPWVAGAGLLEQFF. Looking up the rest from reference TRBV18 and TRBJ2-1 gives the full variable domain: NAGVMQNPRHLVRRRGQEARLRCSPMKGHSHVYWYRQLPEEGLKFMVYLQKENIIDESGMPKERFSAEFPKEGPSILRIQQVVRGDSAAYFCASSPPWVAGAGLLEQFFGPGTRLTVL.

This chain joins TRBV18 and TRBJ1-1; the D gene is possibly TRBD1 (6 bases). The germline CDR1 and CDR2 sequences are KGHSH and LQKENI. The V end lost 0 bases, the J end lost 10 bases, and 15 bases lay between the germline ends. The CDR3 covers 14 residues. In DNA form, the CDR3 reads TGTGCCAGCTCACCACCGGGGGCCCAGGCCCCAGCTTTCTTT. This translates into CASSPPGAQAPAFF.

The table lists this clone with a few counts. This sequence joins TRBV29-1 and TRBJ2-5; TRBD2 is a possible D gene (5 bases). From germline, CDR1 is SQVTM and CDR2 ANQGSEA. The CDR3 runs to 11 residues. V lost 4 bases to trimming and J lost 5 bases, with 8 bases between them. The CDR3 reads CSVGTGETQYF. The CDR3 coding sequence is TGCAGCGTTGGAACGGGGGAGACCCAGTACTTC.

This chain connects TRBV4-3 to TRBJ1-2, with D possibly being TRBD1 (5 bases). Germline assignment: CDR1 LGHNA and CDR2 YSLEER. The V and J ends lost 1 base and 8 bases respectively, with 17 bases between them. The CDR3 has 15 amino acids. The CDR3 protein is CASSQVIGTGRGYTF. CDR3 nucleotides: TGCGCCAGCAGCCAAGTTATCGGGACCGGGAGGGGCTACACCTTC.

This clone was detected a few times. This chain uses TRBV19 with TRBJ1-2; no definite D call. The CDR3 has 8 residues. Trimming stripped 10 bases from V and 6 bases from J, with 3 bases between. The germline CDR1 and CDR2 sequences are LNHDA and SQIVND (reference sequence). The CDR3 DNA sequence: TGTGCCACGGATGGCTACACCTTC. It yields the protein CATDGYTF.

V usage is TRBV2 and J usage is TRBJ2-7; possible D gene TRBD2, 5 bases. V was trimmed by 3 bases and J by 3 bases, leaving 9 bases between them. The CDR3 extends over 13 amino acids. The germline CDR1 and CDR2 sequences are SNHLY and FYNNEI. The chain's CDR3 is CASSEGEGYEQYF. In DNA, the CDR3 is TGTGCCAGCAGTGAGGGAGAGGGCTACGAGCAGTACTTC.

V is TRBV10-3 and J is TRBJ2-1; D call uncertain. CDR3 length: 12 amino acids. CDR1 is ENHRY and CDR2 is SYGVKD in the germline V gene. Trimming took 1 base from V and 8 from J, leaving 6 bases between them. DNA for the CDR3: TGTGCCATCAGTGAGTATGGAGATGAGCAGTTCTTC. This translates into CAISEYGDEQFF.

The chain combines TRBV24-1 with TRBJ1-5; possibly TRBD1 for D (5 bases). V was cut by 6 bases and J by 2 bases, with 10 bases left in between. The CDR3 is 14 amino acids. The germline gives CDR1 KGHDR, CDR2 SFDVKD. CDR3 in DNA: TGTGCCACCAGTCAGGGATGGGGCAATCAGCCCCAGCATTTT. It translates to CATSQGWGNQPQHF.

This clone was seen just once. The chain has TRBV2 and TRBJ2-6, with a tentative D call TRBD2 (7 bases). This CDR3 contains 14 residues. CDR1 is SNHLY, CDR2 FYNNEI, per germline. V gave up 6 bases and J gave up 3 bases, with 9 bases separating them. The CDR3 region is CASRGGLGANVLTF. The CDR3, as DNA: TGTGCCAGCAGGGGGGGGCTTGGGGCCAACGTCCTGACTTTC.

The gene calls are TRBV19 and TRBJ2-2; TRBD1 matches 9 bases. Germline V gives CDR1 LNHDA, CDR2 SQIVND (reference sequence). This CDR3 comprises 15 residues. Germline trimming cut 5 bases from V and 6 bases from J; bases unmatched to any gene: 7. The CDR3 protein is CASSQETGGSGELFF. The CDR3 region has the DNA TGTGCCAGTAGTCAAGAGACAGGGGGATCCGGGGAGCTGTTTTTT.

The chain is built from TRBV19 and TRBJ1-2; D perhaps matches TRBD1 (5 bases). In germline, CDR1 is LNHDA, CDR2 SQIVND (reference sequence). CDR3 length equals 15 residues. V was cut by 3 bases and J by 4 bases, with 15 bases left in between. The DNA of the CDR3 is TGTGCCAGTAGTATCCCTGGGACTCGAAGCTATGGCTACACCTTC. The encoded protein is CASSIPGTRSYGYTF.

CDR3 nucleotide sequence: TGTGCCAGCAGTTACTCTTTCCGCGGAACCTACGAGCAGTACTTC. This codes for CASSYSFRGTYEQYF. The chain combines TRBV6-5 with TRBJ2-7; D gene unclear. CDR3 size: 15 residues. V was shortened by 0 bases and J by 2 bases, with 11 bases between the two germline ends. CDR1 and CDR2 (germline): MNHEY, SVGAGI.

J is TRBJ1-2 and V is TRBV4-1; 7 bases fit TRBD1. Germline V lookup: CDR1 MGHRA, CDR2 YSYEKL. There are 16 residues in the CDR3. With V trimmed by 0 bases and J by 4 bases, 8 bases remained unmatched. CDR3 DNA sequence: TGCGCCAGCAGCCAAGAAGACAGGGAAAAATTCTATGGCTACACCTTC. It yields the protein CASSQEDREKFYGYTF.

CDR3 bases: TGTGCCTGGAGTGTACTGCAGGGCGGGAGCGGCTACACCTTC. Translated: CAWSVLQGGSGYTF. This chain connects TRBV30 to TRBJ1-2; TRBD1 is a possible D gene (5 bases). This CDR3 is built from 14 residues. The V end was cut by 0 bases, the J end by 8 bases, with 16 bases between. Looked up from germline, CDR1 is GTSNPN and CDR2 is SVGIG (reference sequence).

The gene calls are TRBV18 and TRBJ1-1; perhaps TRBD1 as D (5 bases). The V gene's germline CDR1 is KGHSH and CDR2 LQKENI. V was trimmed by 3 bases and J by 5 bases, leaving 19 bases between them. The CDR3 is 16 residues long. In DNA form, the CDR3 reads TGTGCCAGCTCACCTAGGGAGAGGGGAGGAAGGACTGAAGCTTTCTTT. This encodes CASSPRERGGRTEAFF.

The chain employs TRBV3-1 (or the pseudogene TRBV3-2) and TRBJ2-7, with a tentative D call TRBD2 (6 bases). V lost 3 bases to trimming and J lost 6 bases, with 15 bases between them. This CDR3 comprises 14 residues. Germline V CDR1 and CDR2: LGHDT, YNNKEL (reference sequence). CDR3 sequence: CASSQGEARPEQYF. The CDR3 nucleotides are TGTGCCAGCAGCCAGGGGGAGGCCCGCCCCGAGCAGTACTTC.

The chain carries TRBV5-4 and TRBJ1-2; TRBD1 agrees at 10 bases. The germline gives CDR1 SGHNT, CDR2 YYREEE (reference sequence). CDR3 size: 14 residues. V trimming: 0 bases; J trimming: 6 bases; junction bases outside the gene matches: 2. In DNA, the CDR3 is TGTGCCAGCAGCTTGGTGACAGGGGGCGATGGCTACACCTTC. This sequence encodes CASSLVTGGDGYTF.

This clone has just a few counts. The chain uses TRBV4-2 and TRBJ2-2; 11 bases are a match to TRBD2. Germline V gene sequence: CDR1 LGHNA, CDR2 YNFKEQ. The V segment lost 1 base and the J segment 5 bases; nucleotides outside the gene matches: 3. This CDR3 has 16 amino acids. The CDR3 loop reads CASSQGLAGGTGELFF. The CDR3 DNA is TGTGCCAGCAGCCAAGGGTTAGCGGGAGGGACCGGGGAGCTGTTTTTT.